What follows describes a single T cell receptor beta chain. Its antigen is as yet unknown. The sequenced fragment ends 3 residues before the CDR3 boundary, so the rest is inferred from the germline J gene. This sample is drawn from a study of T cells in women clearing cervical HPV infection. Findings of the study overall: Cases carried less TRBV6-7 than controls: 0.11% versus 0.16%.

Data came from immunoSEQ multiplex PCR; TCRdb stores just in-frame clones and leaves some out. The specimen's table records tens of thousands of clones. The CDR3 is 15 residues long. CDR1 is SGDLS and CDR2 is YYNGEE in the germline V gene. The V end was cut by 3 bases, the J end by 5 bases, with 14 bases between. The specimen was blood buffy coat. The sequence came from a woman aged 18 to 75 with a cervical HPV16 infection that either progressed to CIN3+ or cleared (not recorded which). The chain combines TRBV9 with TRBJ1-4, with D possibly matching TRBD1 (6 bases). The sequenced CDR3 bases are TGTGCCAGCAGCGCCACCGGGACAAGAAATGAAAAA. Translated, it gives CASSATGTRNEK. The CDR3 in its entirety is CASSATGTRNEKLFF.